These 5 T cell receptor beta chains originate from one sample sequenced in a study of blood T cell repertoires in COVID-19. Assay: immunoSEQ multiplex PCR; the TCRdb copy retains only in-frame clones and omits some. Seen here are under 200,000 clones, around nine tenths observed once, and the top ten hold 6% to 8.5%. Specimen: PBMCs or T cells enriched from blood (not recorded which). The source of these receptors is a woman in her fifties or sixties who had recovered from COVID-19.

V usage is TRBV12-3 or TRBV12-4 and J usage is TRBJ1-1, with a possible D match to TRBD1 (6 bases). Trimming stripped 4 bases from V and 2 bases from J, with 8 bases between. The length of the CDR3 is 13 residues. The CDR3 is CASSSRGNTEAFF. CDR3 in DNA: TGTGCCAGCAGTTCCAGGGGAAACACTGAAGCTTTCTTT.

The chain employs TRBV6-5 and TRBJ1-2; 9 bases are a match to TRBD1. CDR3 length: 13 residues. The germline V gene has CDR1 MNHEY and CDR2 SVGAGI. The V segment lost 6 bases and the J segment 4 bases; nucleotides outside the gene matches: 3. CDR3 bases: TGTGCCAGCAGAACAGGGGGCACCTATGGCTACACCTTC. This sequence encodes CASRTGGTYGYTF.

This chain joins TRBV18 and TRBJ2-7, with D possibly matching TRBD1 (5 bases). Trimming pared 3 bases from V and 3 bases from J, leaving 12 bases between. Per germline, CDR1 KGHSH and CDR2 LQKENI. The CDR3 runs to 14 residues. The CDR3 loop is CASSPQGEGYEQYF. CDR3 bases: TGTGCCAGCTCACCCCAGGGTGAAGGCTACGAGCAGTACTTC.

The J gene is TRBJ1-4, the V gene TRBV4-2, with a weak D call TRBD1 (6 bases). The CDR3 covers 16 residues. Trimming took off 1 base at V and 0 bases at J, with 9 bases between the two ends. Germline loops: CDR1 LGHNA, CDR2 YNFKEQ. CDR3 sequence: CASSQGQATTNEKLFF. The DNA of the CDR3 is TGTGCCAGCAGCCAAGGACAGGCCACAACTAATGAAAAACTGTTTTTT.

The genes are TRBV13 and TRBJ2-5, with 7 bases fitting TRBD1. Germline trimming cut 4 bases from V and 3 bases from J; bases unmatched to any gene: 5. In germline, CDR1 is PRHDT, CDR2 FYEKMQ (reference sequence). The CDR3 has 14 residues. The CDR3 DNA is TGTGCCAGCAGCTCGTCCGGGACAGAAGAGACCCAGTACTTC. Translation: CASSSSGTEETQYF.